This T cell receptor beta chain was documented in a study of early T cells in non-severe SARS-CoV-2 infection. The CDR3 spans 14 residues. Trimming took off 4 bases at V and 6 bases at J, with 18 bases between the two ends. From germline, CDR1 is SQVTM and CDR2 ANQGSEA. Using its own MiXCR run on the 5' RACE reads, TCRdb lists one record per CDR3 protein. The sample carries approximately 70,000 distinct CDR3 sequences, roughly 12% recorded once. This clonotype was counted a few times. The TCR was taken from an adult who was a healthcare worker with PCR-confirmed SARS-CoV-2 infection or an uninfected control (not recorded which). The donor label of this sample is uncertain. This material consisted of whole blood, taken at baseline. The rearrangement uses TRBV29-1 and TRBJ1-1; no clear D gene. The CDR3 coding sequence is TGCAGCGTTGTTCATCATGGTTATAGACCTGAAGCTTTCTTT. Residues: CSVVHHGYRPEAFF.